This T cell receptor (beta chain) was found in a study of T cells in Graves' hyperthyroidism and ophthalmopathy. Study overall: Peripheral blood was obtained at initial diagnosis, preceding any treatment. Regarding the study as a whole: Ophthalmopathy got predicted by the model a median around 6.6 months before its onset. Within blood appeared most thyroid clonotypes that had expanded above 0.001.

The patients, who ranged from 18 to 65 in age, presented with newly diagnosed hyperthyroidism lasting under 2 months. The table lists this clonotype with many counts. Its antigen remains unknown. There were TCR beta CDR3 regions amplified from RNA transcripts. During a first-round RT-PCR of the TCR CDR3, the HTBI primer set was used. MiXCR was run by TCRdb on the multiplex PCR reads, yielding one entry per CDR3 protein. The sample includes 600,000 to 900,000 distinct CDR3 sequences, about 17% seen only once; the top ten take approximately 8.4%. The CDR3 loop spans 15 amino acids. The germline V gene has CDR1 MNHNS and CDR2 SASEGT. V dropped 8 bases and J dropped 7 bases, with 23 bases sitting between them.

The gene calls are TRBV6-1 and TRBJ2-5, with TRBD1 as a possible D gene (6 bases). This clonotype originated in a young man with Graves' hyperthyroidism. The sequenced sample was blood. The CDR3 nucleotides read TGTGCCAGCGGCCGGGACAACAACTTAGGGGGGACCCAGTACTTC. This sequence encodes CASGRDNNLGGTQYF.